The present T cell receptor beta chain was sequenced within a study of blood T cell repertoires in COVID-19. Study-wide background: PBMCs, B-cell-depleted T cells, or T cells were the source of the cDNA or gDNA that made up the material.

Assay used: immunoSEQ multiplex PCR; TCRdb lists only in-frame clones, some missing. The data show about 130,000 clones, around 85% seen once. This CDR3 region has 13 residues. Germline-derived CDR1 and CDR2 are MNHNS and SASEGT. After removal of 0 bases from V and 11 bases from J, the junction contained 6 bases not matched to a gene. The Seattle patients joined while their infection was active and were tracked longitudinally afterward. The chain is built from TRBV6-1 and TRBJ1-2; 7 bases agree with TRBD1. The sequenced sample was peripheral blood. This receptor was identified in an elderly woman with COVID-19, enrolled during active disease. As DNA, the CDR3 is TGTGCCAGCAGTGAAGCGCCCGGGACAGCTTACACCTTC. As protein: CASSEAPGTAYTF.